This TCR beta chain was retrieved from a study of T cell responses to AZD1222 COVID-19 vaccine. Study results and caveats: Nearly half of spike-specific TCRs reportedly target variant regions that are unmutated in the B.1.351 and B.1.1.7 variants. There were vaccine-associated CD4 TCRs across spike, dominant at 160-218 and 743-854. Baseline seropositivity characterized only a handful of AZD1222 recipients.

CDR3 size: 14 residues. Per germline, CDR1 SEHNR and CDR2 FQNEAQ (reference sequence). Trimming removed 5 bases from V and 6 bases from J; junction bases left unmatched: 5. Here immunoSEQ multiplex PCR was the method, and the copy in TCRdb shows in-frame clones only, minus some. The sample has about 80,000 clones; about nine tenths are singletons. In the case of this clone: Its specificity is not known.

V and J are TRBV7-9 and TRBJ2-1; TRBD1 agrees at 9 bases. The input for sequencing was peripheral blood, taken on day 0 of AZD1222 vaccination. This receptor was obtained from an adult in good health. The CDR3 DNA sequence: TGTGCCAGCAGCATGGCGGGACAGGGCAATGAGCAGTTCTTC. This encodes CASSMAGQGNEQFF.